One and the same sample provided the 2 T cell receptor beta chains below, sequenced in a study of shared clonotypes between healthy human individuals. CD45RO-negative, CCR7-selected cells formed the naive CD8 fraction, which excluded terminally differentiated effector memory CD45RA+ cells. Some clones are missing from TCRdb's copy, which holds only in-frame ones; the method was immunoSEQ multiplex PCR. Of around 2,100,000 clones listed, roughly 94% were seen once; the top ten hold roughly 1.2%. The sequencing sample was made of naive CD8+ T cells sorted from blood. Every receptor here comes from a man in his late teens or twenties in good health.

Concerning this clone: Other DNA sequences in this sample translate to the same CDR3. The chain combines TRBV30 with TRBJ2-7; D gene uncertain. Per the germline V gene, CDR1 is GTSNPN and CDR2 is SVGIG (reference sequence). Trimming cost V 0 bases and J 0 bases, with 6 bases left between them. The CDR3 is made up of 13 amino acids. In DNA form, the CDR3 reads TGTGCCTGGAGTGTCTCGAGCTCCTACGAGCAGTACTTC. It specifies CAWSVSSSYEQYF.

V gene TRBV10-1 combines with J gene TRBJ2-1, with TRBD1 as a possible D gene (6 bases). This CDR3 comprises 15 residues. Trimming took 3 bases from V and 7 from J, leaving 16 bases between them. CDR1 and CDR2 (germline): WNHNN, SYGVQD (reference sequence). CDR3 sequence: CASSELGADRNEQFF. In DNA form, the CDR3 reads TGCGCCAGCAGTGAACTGGGGGCCGATAGGAATGAGCAGTTCTTC.